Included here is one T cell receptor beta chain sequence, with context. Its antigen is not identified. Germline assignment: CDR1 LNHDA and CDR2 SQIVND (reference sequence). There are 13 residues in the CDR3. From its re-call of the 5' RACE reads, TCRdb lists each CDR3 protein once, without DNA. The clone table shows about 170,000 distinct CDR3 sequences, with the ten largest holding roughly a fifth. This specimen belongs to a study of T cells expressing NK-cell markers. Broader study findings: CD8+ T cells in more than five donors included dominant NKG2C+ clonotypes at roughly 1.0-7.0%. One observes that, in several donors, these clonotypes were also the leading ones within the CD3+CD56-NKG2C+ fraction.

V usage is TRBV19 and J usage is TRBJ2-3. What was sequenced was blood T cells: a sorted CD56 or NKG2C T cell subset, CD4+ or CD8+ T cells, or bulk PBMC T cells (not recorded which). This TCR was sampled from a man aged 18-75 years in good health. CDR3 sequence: CASSILYTDTQYF.